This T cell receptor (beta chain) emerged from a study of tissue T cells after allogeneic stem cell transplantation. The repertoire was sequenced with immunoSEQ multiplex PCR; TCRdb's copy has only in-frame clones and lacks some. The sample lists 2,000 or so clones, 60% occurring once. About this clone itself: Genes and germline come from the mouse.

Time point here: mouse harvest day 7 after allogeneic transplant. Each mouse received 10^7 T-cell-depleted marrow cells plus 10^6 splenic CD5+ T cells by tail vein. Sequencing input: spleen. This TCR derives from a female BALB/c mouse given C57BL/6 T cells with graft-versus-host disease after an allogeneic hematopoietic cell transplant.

The sequenced part of the CDR3 DNA is TGTGCCAGCAGTCTCACAGGGGAGGGCAACACAGAAGTCTTC. Translated: CASSLTGEGNTEVF. The full CDR3 reads CASSLTGEGNTEVFF. V is TRBV26 and J is TRBJ1-1; 7 positions match TRBD1. The read falls 1 residue short of the CDR3 end, and the missing part is taken from the germline J gene. Per the germline V gene, CDR1 is KGHPV and CDR2 is FQNQEV (reference sequence). CDR3 length: 15 residues. Trimming cost V 3 bases and J 2 bases; bases outside gene matches: 6.